The clone carrying this T cell receptor (beta chain) was counted a single time. Its specificity is not known. Indicated treatment: approximately 10-day PBMC culture with coronavirus spike peptide pools or control peptides (ViraFEST assay). With the Oncomine TCR Beta short-read assay, DNA from cultured CD4+ T cells was sequenced. TCRdb processed the PCR reads anew with MiXCR; each CDR3 protein has one entry. Altogether about 15,000 distinct CDR3 sequences are present, over 70% being singletons, with the ten largest covering roughly 4.8%. This specimen belongs to a study of vaccination and CD4 T cells after COVID-19. Germline CDR1 MDHEN, CDR2 SYDVKM. With V trimmed by 7 bases and J by 3 bases, 6 bases remained unmatched. The CDR3 contains 14 residues. Overall study findings and caveats: A nonsignificant median increase from about 22 to 38 SARS-CoV-2-reactive clonotypes was observed.

This TCR was sampled from a human donor who had recovered from COVID-19. The sample taken for sequencing was CD4+ T cells from blood, cultured in vitro. This rearrangement joins TRBV28 to TRBJ1-1, with TRBD1 identical over 9 bases. DNA for the CDR3: TGTGCCAGCAACTTACAGGGGGCCGACACTGAAGCTTTCTTT. This codes for CASNLQGADTEAFF.